These 14 T cell receptor beta chains share one sample of origin, sequenced in a study of regulatory T cells in long-lasting Graves disease. Time point here: newly diagnosed GD, antithyroid drugs for less than 3 months. Following extraction of RNA from PBMCs, that RNA was used to make the TCR library. Arm-PCR of CDR3 regions with iRepertoire HTBI primers generated TCR beta libraries. One entry per CDR3 protein results from TCRdb running MiXCR on the multiplex PCR reads. The top ten clones hold about 23% of a sample with roughly 400,000 distinct CDR3 sequences, roughly 17% of them seen once. The same specimen was also included in a second study, on T cells in Graves' hyperthyroidism and ophthalmopathy.

This specimen was peripheral blood mononuclear cells (PBMCs), taken at new diagnosis, from a patient treated with antithyroid drugs. The receptor source for this set is a woman under 30 with Graves disease.

V usage is TRBV7-9 and J usage is TRBJ2-5, with TRBD1 matching over 9 bases. Germline-derived CDR1 and CDR2 are SEHNR and FQNEAQ (reference sequence). V lost 3 bases and J lost 5; bases outside the gene matches: 4. The CDR3 length is 14 residues. This CDR3 is CASSLGQGWETQYF. The CDR3 bases are TGTGCCAGCAGCTTGGGACAGGGATGGGAGACCCAGTACTTC. Full variable domain (missing parts from reference TRBV7-9 and TRBJ2-5): DTGVSQNPRHKITKRGQNVTFRCDPISEHNRLYWYRQTLGQGPEFLTYFQNEAQLEKSRLLSDRFSAERPKGSFSTLEIQRTEQGDSAMYLCASSLGQGWETQYFGPGTRLLVL.

This clonotype was seen at least ten times. The CDR3 bases are TGTGCCAGCAGCGGACGTATGACTAGCGGGAGGTTAACCTACAATGAGCAGTTCTTC. It codes for CASSGRMTSGRLTYNEQFF. This chain connects TRBV9 to TRBJ2-1; 13 nucleotides agree with TRBD2. Germline V gene data show CDR1 as SGDLS and CDR2 as YYNGEE. Unmatched junction bases numbered 11, after V lost 3 bases and J lost 2 bases. The CDR3 has 19 residues.

This clonotype has ten or more counts. The gene calls are TRBV3-1 and TRBJ2-2; D call uncertain. V dropped 6 bases and J dropped 5 bases, with 10 bases sitting between them. The CDR3 runs 13 residues. Germline-derived CDR1 and CDR2 are LGHDT and YNNKEL (reference sequence). The CDR3 spells CASRRPPTGELFF. The DNA for the CDR3 is TGTGCCAGCAGAAGACCCCCAACCGGGGAGCTGTTTTTT.

A few counts support this clonotype. V is TRBV4-1 and J is TRBJ2-7, with no clear D. Per the germline V gene, CDR1 is MGHRA and CDR2 is YSYEKL. V was shortened by 1 base and J by 5 bases, with 15 bases between the two germline ends. The CDR3 is made up of 15 amino acids. CDR3 sequence (DNA): TGCGCCAGCAGCCAAGCCCCCCTCCCCGCTCACGAGCAGTACTTC. Protein product: CASSQAPLPAHEQYF.

This clonotype was seen a few times. The CDR3 does not close with the conserved phenylalanine or tryptophan, likely indicating a read error. CDR3 bases: TGTGCCAGCAGTCGCGACGGGAAGAATCAGCCCCAGCATTCT. Translation: CASSRDGKNQPQHS. The V gene is TRBV2, the J gene TRBJ1-5; D is undetermined. CDR3 length equals 14 residues. V lost 5 bases to trimming and J lost 4 bases, with 12 bases between them. In germline, CDR1 is SNHLY, CDR2 FYNNEI.

This clonotype was seen at least ten times. The chain carries TRBV20-1 and TRBJ2-7; 9 bases map to TRBD2. The CDR3 extends over 15 amino acids. CDR1 is DFQATT and CDR2 is SNEGSKA in the germline V gene (reference sequence). The J segment lost 1 base and the V segment lost 6 bases, leaving 10 bases of the junction unmatched. The CDR3 nucleotides are TGCAGTGCCCCCACGCTAGCGGGACTATCCTACGAGCAGTACTTC. Translating gives CSAPTLAGLSYEQYF.

In its sample, this clonotype was seen a few times. The chain is built from TRBV29-1 and TRBJ1-1, with a tentative D call TRBD1 (5 bases). CDR3 length equals 10 residues. V was shortened by 7 bases and J by 14 bases, with 17 bases between the two germline ends. The germline CDR1 and CDR2 sequences are SQVTM and ANQGSEA. The CDR3 sequence is CSAMDGRGFF. In DNA form, the CDR3 reads TGCAGCGCCATGGATGGGAGGGGATTCTTT.

This clonotype was seen more than once but under ten times. The CDR3 here is CASSWQARTEAFF. Here the CDR3 DNA reads TGTGCCAGCAGTTGGCAGGCGAGGACTGAAGCTTTCTTT. This rearrangement joins TRBV6-9 to TRBJ1-1, with D unclear. Germline CDR1 reads MNHGY; CDR2 reads SVAAGI. The CDR3 covers 13 residues. Trimming pared 4 bases from V and 5 bases from J, leaving 11 bases between.

This clonotype has just a few counts. The chain links TRBV28 to TRBJ1-6; 9 nucleotides line up with TRBD1. J was trimmed by 7 bases and V by 6 bases; bases with no gene match: 4. Germline V lookup: CDR1 MDHEN, CDR2 SYDVKM. CDR3 length equals 14 residues. CDR3: CASSGTGGNSPLHF. The CDR3, as DNA: TGTGCCAGCAGCGGAACAGGGGGCAATTCACCCCTCCACTTT.

Ten or more counts support this clonotype. As DNA, the CDR3 is TGTGCCAGCAGTGAACGGACAGGTGAATCCTACAATGAGCAGTTCTTC. Translation: CASSERTGESYNEQFF. The chain joins TRBV2 to TRBJ2-1; 7 bases map to TRBD1. V lost 2 bases, J lost 1 base, and 5 bases stayed unmatched. The CDR3 totals 16 residues. Germline-derived CDR1 and CDR2 are SNHLY and FYNNEI.

This sequence joins TRBV6-2 or TRBV6-3 and TRBJ2-2; D is perhaps TRBD2 (6 bases). The CDR3 is 16 residues long. Trimming removed 2 bases from V and 3 bases from J, with 13 bases in between. Germline CDR1 and CDR2: MNHEY and SVGEGT. This CDR3 is CASSYPPGLHTGELFF. The CDR3 nucleotides read TGTGCCAGCAGTTACCCTCCGGGACTTCACACCGGGGAGCTGTTTTTT.

This sequence joins TRBV7-6 and TRBJ2-1; no clear D gene. Between the trimmed V and J ends, which lost 0 bases and 0 bases, there was a span of 3 bases. The CDR3 runs 14 residues. CDR1 is SGHVS, CDR2 FNYEAQ, per germline. CDR3 in amino acids: CASSLAGSYNEQFF. CDR3 DNA: TGTGCCAGCAGCTTAGCCGGCTCCTACAATGAGCAGTTCTTC.

V usage is TRBV6-1 and J usage is TRBJ1-2; D is unresolved. Trimming left V 5 bases short and J 4 bases short, with 11 bases between. The CDR3 is 13 residues long. Per the germline V gene, CDR1 is MNHNS and CDR2 is SASEGT. The CDR3 region has the DNA TGTGCCAGCAGTCCCGGCAGGACCTATGGCTACACCTTC. This codes for CASSPGRTYGYTF.

The chain is built from TRBV7-2 and TRBJ2-1, with 13 nucleotides matching TRBD2. Germline V lookup: CDR1 SGHTA, CDR2 FQGNSA. The junction had 6 bases not matched to a gene; V was cut back by 5 bases and J by 5 bases. This CDR3 spans 16 amino acids. The CDR3 region is CASSGSGLAGDNEQFF. For the CDR3, the DNA is TGTGCCAGCAGCGGATCCGGACTAGCGGGAGACAATGAGCAGTTCTTC.